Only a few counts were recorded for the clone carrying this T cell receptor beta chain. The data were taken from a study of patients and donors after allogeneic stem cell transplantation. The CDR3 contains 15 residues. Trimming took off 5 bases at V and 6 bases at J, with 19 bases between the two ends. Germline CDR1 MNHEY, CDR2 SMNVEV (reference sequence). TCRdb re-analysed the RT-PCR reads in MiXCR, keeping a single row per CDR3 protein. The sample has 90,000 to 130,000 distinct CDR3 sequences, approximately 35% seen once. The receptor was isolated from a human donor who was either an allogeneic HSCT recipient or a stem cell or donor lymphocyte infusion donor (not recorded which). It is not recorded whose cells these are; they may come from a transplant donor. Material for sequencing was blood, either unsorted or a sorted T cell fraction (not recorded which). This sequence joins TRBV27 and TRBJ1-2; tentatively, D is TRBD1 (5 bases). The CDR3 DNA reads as TGTGCCAGCAGTCCCCGGATATATGGGGCGAATGGCTACACCTTC. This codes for CASSPRIYGANGYTF.